These T cell receptor beta chains were read from a single sample in a study of CD8 T cells in Susac syndrome. TCRdb re-derived calls from the immunoSEQ multiplex PCR reads in MiXCR, one entry per CDR3 protein. The sample has 400,000 to 550,000 distinct CDR3 sequences; approximately 85% are singletons. Sequencing was carried out using CD8+ T cells from PBMCs. These receptor sequences come from a human donor with multiple sclerosis. CDR3s include the opening cysteine and the closing phenylalanine or tryptophan. Fields, in order: V gene, clone size, D gene, J gene, CDR3 DNA, CDR3 protein. D genes are given only for firm matches. Clone size, where shown, is once, few, many, or a class for clones that have expanded.

v_call: TRBV10-3; clone_size: NA; d_call: TRBD2; j_call: TRBJ2-1; cdr3_nt: TGTGCCATCAGTGGGTTCGTAGCGGGGGCCCCTGGGGGTCACAATGAGCAGTTCTTC; cdr3_aa: CAISGFVAGAPGGHNEQFF
v_call: TRBV6-5; clone_size: once; d_call: NA; j_call: TRBJ1-5; cdr3_nt: TGTGCCAGCAGTTACGTGAAGGGGAGCAATCAGCCCCAGCATTTT; cdr3_aa: CASSYVKGSNQPQHF
v_call: TRBV5-1; clone_size: NA; d_call: NA; j_call: TRBJ1-1; cdr3_nt: TGCGCCAGCAGCTTGGGGGAGACCTCAGCGACTGAAGCTTTCTTT; cdr3_aa: CASSLGETSATEAFF
v_call: TRBV19; clone_size: NA; d_call: NA; j_call: TRBJ1-5; cdr3_nt: TGTGCCAGTAGACCTCGGGGGAACGGCAATCAGCCCCAGCATTTT; cdr3_aa: CASRPRGNGNQPQHF
v_call: TRBV10-3; clone_size: NA; d_call: TRBD1; j_call: TRBJ1-1; cdr3_nt: TGTGCCATCAGTGACGGACAGGGGAGCACTGAAGCTTTCTTT; cdr3_aa: CAISDGQGSTEAFF
v_call: TRBV5-1; clone_size: NA; d_call: NA; j_call: TRBJ2-4; cdr3_nt: TGCGCCAGCAGCTCCCCACAGGGTGACGCTGTCAAAAACATTCAGTACTTC; cdr3_aa: CASSSPQGDAVKNIQYF
v_call: TRBV5-1; clone_size: NA; d_call: NA; j_call: TRBJ1-5; cdr3_nt: TGCGCCAGCAGCTTGGGGGGGATTAGCAATCAGCCCCAGCATTTT; cdr3_aa: CASSLGGISNQPQHF
v_call: TRBV28; clone_size: NA; d_call: NA; j_call: TRBJ2-3; cdr3_nt: TGTGCCAGCAGTTCCCGGGGGTACTACACAGATACGCAGTATTTT; cdr3_aa: CASSSRGYYTDTQYF
v_call: TRBV15; clone_size: NA; d_call: NA; j_call: TRBJ2-7; cdr3_nt: TGTGCCACCAGCTCCCGGCCGGGCGAGCAGTACTTC; cdr3_aa: CATSSRPGEQYF
v_call: TRBV30; clone_size: NA; d_call: NA; j_call: TRBJ2-2; cdr3_nt: TGTGCCTGGAGTGTTATAGCGGTTAACACCGGGGAGCTGTTTTTT; cdr3_aa: CAWSVIAVNTGELFF
v_call: TRBV29-1; clone_size: NA; d_call: TRBD1; j_call: TRBJ1-1; cdr3_nt: TGCAGCGTGCCAGGGGGGAACACTGAAGCTTTCTTT; cdr3_aa: CSVPGGNTEAFF
v_call: TRBV5-4; clone_size: NA; d_call: NA; j_call: TRBJ1-1; cdr3_nt: TGTGCCAGCAGCTGGGAGTATTTTACTGCGAACACTGAAGCTTTCTTT; cdr3_aa: CASSWEYFTANTEAFF
v_call: TRBV29-1; clone_size: NA; d_call: NA; j_call: TRBJ2-1; cdr3_nt: TGCAGCGTCGAAAAAAGGTTTCTAGAGGACACTTACAATGAGCAGTTCTTC; cdr3_aa: CSVEKRFLEDTYNEQFF
v_call: TRBV13; clone_size: NA; d_call: NA; j_call: TRBJ1-2; cdr3_nt: TGTGCCAGCAGCTTAGAAGTATTAGGGGTTGGCTACACCTTC; cdr3_aa: CASSLEVLGVGYTF
v_call: TRBV6-5; clone_size: NA; d_call: NA; j_call: TRBJ1-1; cdr3_nt: TGTGCCAGCAGACTCGGGCCGACCACTGAAGCTTTCTTT; cdr3_aa: CASRLGPTTEAFF
v_call: TRBV5-1; clone_size: NA; d_call: NA; j_call: TRBJ2-7; cdr3_nt: TGCGCCAGCAGCTTCCGTGACGACAACTACGAGCAGTACTTC; cdr3_aa: CASSFRDDNYEQYF
v_call: TRBV7-9; clone_size: NA; d_call: NA; j_call: TRBJ2-6; cdr3_nt: TGTGCCAGCAGCGAAACAGGTATCTCTGGGGCCAACGTCCTGACTTTC; cdr3_aa: CASSETGISGANVLTF
v_call: TRBV20-1; clone_size: NA; d_call: TRBD1; j_call: TRBJ2-5; cdr3_nt: TGCAGTGCTAGAGCCGGGACAGGGGGCTTCTGGGAGACCCAGTACTTC; cdr3_aa: CSARAGTGGFWETQYF
v_call: TRBV19; clone_size: NA; d_call: NA; j_call: TRBJ1-1; cdr3_nt: TGTGCCAGTAGGATCAGCCTTCAATGGGACGGGGCCACTGAAGCTTTCTTT; cdr3_aa: CASRISLQWDGATEAFF
v_call: TRBV30; clone_size: NA; d_call: NA; j_call: TRBJ1-5; cdr3_nt: TGTGCCTGGAGGGAGAGACACTATAGCAATCAGCCCCGGCATTTT; cdr3_aa: CAWRERHYSNQPRHF
v_call: TRBV27; clone_size: NA; d_call: TRBD1; j_call: TRBJ1-5; cdr3_nt: TGTGCCAGCAGCCCCGGACAGGTTGGGGCTTGGGGCCAGCCCCAGCATTTT; cdr3_aa: CASSPGQVGAWGQPQHF
v_call: TRBV11-2; clone_size: NA; d_call: NA; j_call: TRBJ1-1; cdr3_nt: TGTGCCAGCAGCTTAGGAAGAATTACTTCGAACACTGAAGCTTTCTTT; cdr3_aa: CASSLGRITSNTEAFF